This T cell receptor beta chain is drawn from a study of T cell repertoires in cytomegalovirus infection. For the study at large: Selection of CMV epitopes for the study included recently identified HLA-C-restricted and well-studied HLA-B-restricted ones. Study-wide results and limits: Dominating the ex vivo response were HLA-C-restricted CMV-specific TCR beta clonotypes. Summed public TCR beta family frequency identified CMV carriers bearing the relevant HLA.

In TCRdb, the reads were re-called with MiXCR into one record per CDR3 protein. The sample yields approximately 1,000,000 distinct CDR3 sequences, 31% seen once. This clonotype came up many times. What it binds is not known. The CDR3 extends over 16 amino acids. In germline, CDR1 is SGHTA, CDR2 FQGNSA. V shed 6 bases, J shed 8 bases, and the junction held 14 bases outside the gene matches. The chain joins TRBV7-2 to TRBJ1-2, with TRBD1 identical over 11 bases. This sample comprised cultured CD8+ T cells from PBMCs, obtained from culture after CMV antigen stimulation. This receptor was obtained from a human donor in good health (CMV status not recorded). Some clones in this sample may be carry-over from other donors' samples. The CDR3 loop is CASSIPRDRGSEGYTF. Written as DNA, the CDR3 is TGTGCCAGCAGTATTCCTCGGGACAGGGGGTCGGAGGGCTACACCTTC.